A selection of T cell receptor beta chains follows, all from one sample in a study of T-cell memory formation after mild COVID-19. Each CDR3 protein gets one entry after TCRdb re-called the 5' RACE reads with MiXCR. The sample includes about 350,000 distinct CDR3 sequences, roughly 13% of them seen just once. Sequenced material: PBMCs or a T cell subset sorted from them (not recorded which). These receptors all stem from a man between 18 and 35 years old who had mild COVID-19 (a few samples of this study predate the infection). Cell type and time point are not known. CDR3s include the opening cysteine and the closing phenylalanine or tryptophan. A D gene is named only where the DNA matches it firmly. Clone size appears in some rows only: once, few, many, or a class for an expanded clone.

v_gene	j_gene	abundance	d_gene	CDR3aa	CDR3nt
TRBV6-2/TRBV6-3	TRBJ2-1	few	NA	CASDIGTTSYNEQFF	TGTGCCAGCGACATAGGGACAACGTCCTACAATGAGCAGTTCTTC
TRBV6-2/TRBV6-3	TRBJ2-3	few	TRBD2	CASSPAGVSTDTQYF	TGTGCCAGCAGTCCTGCGGGGGTTTCCACAGATACGCAGTATTTT
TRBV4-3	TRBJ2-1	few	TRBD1	CASSHLRTGGETQFF	TGCGCCAGCAGCCACCTTCGGACAGGGGGTGAGACGCAGTTCTTC
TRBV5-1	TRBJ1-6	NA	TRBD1	CASSTGQGYHSPLHF	TGCGCCAGCAGCACCGGACAGGGCTATCATTCACCCCTCCACTTT
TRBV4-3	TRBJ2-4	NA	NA	CASSLRTDSLDIQYF	TGCGCCAGCAGCCTGAGGACGGATTCTCTTGACATTCAGTACTTC
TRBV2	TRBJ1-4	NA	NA	CASSRGGQYEKLFF	TGTGCCAGCAGCCGAGGTGGACAGTATGAAAAACTGTTTTTT
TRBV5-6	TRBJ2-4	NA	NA	CASSLWGQRNIQYF	TGTGCCAGCAGCTTGTGGGGGCAGAGAAACATTCAGTACTTC
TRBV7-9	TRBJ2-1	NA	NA	CASSPSRRTSYNEQFF	TGTGCCAGCAGCCCGAGCCGGCGGACCTCCTACAATGAGCAGTTCTTC
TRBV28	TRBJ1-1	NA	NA	CASSYTENTEAFF	TGTGCCAGCAGCTACACAGAGAACACTGAAGCTTTCTTT
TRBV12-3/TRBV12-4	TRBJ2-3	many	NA	CASSLSRSTDTQYF	TGTGCCAGCAGCCTTAGCCGAAGCACAGATACGCAGTATTTT
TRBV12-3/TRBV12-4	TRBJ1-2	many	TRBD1	CASSRRRQGKYGYTF	TGTGCCAGCAGCCGCCGACGACAGGGGAAATATGGCTACACCTTC
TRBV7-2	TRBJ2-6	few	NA	CASSLGVPSLSGANVLTF	TGTGCCAGCAGCTTAGGGGTCCCCTCCCTCTCTGGGGCCAACGTCCTGACTTTC
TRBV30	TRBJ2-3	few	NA	CAWSERGYTDTQYF	TGTGCCTGGAGTGAACGGGGCTACACAGATACGCAGTATTTT
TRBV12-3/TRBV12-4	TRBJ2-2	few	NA	CASSWGYGTVF	NA
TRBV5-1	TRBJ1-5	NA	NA	CASSVAGLSNQPQHF	TGCGCCAGCAGCGTAGCCGGTCTTAGCAATCAGCCCCAGCATTTT
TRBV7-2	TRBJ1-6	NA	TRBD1	CASSLQGALNSPLHF	TGTGCCAGCAGCTTACAGGGGGCGCTTAATTCACCCCTCCACTTT
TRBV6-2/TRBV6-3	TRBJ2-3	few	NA	CASSSSAPNPQYF	TGTGCCAGCAGTTCTTCAGCTCCGAATCCCCAGTATTTT
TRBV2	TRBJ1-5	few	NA	CASKDDIQPQHF	TGTGCCAGCAAGGACGATATACAGCCCCAGCATTTT
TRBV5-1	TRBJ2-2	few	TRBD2	CASSLEAGMATGELFF	TGCGCCAGCAGCTTGGAAGCGGGGATGGCCACCGGGGAGCTGTTTTTT
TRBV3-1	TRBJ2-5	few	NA	CASSFHRDQETQYF	TGTGCCAGCAGCTTCCACAGGGACCAAGAGACCCAGTACTTC
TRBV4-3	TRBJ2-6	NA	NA	CASSQGWQGFGANVLTF	TGCGCCAGCAGCCAAGGGTGGCAGGGATTTGGGGCCAACGTCCTGACTTTC
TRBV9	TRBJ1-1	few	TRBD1	CASSGRDSWNTEAFF	TGTGCCAGCAGCGGAAGGGACAGCTGGAACACTGAAGCTTTCTTT
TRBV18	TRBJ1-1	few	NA	CASSAAQTNTEAFF	TGTGCCAGCTCGGCGGCTCAAACGAACACTGAAGCTTTCTTT
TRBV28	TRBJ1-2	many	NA	CASSLTGFYGYTF	TGTGCCAGCAGCTTGACAGGATTCTATGGCTACACCTTC
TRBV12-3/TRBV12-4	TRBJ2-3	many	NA	CASSSSRGEADTQYF	TGTGCCAGCAGTTCTAGCAGGGGTGAGGCAGATACGCAGTATTTT
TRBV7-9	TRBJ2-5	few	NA	CASSTGTSQETQYF	TGTGCCAGCAGCACCGGGACATCCCAAGAGACCCAGTACTTC
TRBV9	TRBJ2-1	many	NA	CASREISSYNEQFF	TGTGCCAGCAGGGAGATAAGCTCCTACAATGAGCAGTTCTTC
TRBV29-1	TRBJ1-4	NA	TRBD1	CSALTGDEKLFF	TGCAGCGCCCTGACAGGGGATGAAAAACTGTTTTTT
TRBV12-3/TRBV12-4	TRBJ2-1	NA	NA	CASSFRLNEQFF	TGTGCCAGCAGTTTTAGGCTAAATGAGCAGTTCTTC
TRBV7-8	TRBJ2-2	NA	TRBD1	CASSLYRGDTGELFF	TGTGCCAGCAGCTTGTACAGGGGTGACACCGGGGAGCTGTTTTTT
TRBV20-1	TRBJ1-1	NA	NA	CSASEGGTEAFF	TGCAGTGCTAGTGAGGGGGGCACTGAAGCTTTCTTT
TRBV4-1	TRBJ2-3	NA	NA	CASSQEGSPGADTQYF	TGCGCCAGCAGCCAAGAAGGGTCCCCGGGGGCGGATACGCAGTATTTT
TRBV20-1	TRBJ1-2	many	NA	CSARQVGSSGYTF	TGCAGTGCTAGACAGGTGGGCTCCTCTGGCTACACCTTC
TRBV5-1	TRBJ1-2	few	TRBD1	CASSRDRGQNYGYTF	TGCGCCAGCAGCAGAGACAGGGGGCAGAACTATGGCTACACCTTC
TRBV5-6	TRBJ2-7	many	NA	CASSLRTGMGEQYF	TGTGCCAGCAGCTTACGAACAGGGATGGGGGAGCAGTACTTC
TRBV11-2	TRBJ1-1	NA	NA	CASSLEISVGAFF	TGTGCCAGCAGCTTAGAAATCTCCGTGGGCGCTTTCTTT
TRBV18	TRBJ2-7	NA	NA	CASSPQGGNEQYF	TGTGCCAGCTCACCGCAAGGAGGAAACGAGCAGTACTTC
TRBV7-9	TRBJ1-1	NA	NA	CASSQTFEAFF	TGTGCCAGCAGCCAAACTTTTGAAGCTTTCTTT
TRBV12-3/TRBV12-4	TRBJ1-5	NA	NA	CASSLPRGYSNQPQHF	TGTGCCAGCAGTTTGCCCAGGGGTTATAGCAATCAGCCCCAGCATTTT
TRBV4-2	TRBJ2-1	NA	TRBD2	CASSQVTSGGAYEQFF	TGTGCCAGCAGCCAAGTCACTAGCGGGGGGGCATATGAGCAGTTCTTC
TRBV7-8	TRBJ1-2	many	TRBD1	CASTKMGQGRGYTF	TGTGCCAGCACCAAGATGGGACAGGGCCGGGGCTACACCTTC
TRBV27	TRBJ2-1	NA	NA	CASSLWGREQFF	TGTGCCAGCAGTTTATGGGGCAGGGAGCAGTTCTTC
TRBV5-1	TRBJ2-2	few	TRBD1	CASSSIPQGQGAGELFF	TGCGCCAGCAGCTCTATTCCACAGGGCCAGGGGGCCGGGGAGCTGTTTTTT
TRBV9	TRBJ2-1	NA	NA	CASSVSGSHEQFF	TGTGCCAGCAGCGTTTCAGGGTCCCATGAGCAGTTCTTC
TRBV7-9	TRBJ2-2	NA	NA	CASSLSVRTRTLQTGELFF	TGTGCCAGCAGCTTATCGGTTCGGACTCGAACTCTTCAGACCGGGGAGCTGTTTTTT
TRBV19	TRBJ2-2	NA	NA	CASWGVGVATGELFF	TGTGCCAGCTGGGGAGTAGGGGTTGCCACCGGGGAGCTGTTTTTT
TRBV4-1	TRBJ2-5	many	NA	CASSQFPAKETQYF	TGCGCCAGCAGCCAATTTCCAGCTAAAGAGACCCAGTACTTC
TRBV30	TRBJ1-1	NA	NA	CAWSLAGLNPRAEAFF	TGTGCCTGGTCCCTAGCAGGTCTCAACCCTCGGGCTGAAGCTTTCTTT
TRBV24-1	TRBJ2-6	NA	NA	CATRPPSGANVLTF	TGTGCCACCAGACCACCTTCTGGGGCCAACGTCCTGACTTTC